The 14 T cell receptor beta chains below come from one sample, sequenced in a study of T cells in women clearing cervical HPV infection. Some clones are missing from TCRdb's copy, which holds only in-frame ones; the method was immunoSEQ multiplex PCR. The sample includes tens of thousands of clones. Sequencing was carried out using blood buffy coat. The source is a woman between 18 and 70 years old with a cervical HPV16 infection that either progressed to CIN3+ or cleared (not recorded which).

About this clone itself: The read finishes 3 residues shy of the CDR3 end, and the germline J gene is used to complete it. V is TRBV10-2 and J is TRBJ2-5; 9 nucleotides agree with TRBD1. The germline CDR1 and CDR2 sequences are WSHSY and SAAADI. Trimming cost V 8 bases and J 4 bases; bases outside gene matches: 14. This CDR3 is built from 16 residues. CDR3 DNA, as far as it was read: TGCGCCAGCGAGAGTCCGGGACAGGGTGTTCGAGAGACC. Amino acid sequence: CASESPGQGVRET. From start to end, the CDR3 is CASESPGQGVRETQYF.

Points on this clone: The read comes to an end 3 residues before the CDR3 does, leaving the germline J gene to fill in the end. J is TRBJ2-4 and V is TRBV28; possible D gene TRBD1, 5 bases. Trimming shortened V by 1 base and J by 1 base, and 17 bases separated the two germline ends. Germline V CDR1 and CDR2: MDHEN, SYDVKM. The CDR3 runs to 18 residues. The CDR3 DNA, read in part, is TGTGCCAGCAGTTTATTGGTAATACAGGACGTTGCCAAAAACATT. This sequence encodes CASSLLVIQDVAKNI. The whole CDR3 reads CASSLLVIQDVAKNIQYF. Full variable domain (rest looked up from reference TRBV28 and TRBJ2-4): DVKVTQSSRYLVKRTGEKVFLECVQDMDHENMFWYRQDPGLGLRLIYFSYDVKMKEKGDIPEGYSVSREKKERFSLILESASTNQTSMYLCASSLLVIQDVAKNIQYFGAGTRLSVL.

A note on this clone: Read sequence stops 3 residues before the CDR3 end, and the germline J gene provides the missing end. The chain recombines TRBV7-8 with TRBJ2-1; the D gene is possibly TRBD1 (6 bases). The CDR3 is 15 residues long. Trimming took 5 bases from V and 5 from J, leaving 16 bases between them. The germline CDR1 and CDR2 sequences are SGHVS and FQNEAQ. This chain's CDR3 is CASSPLGGVDNEQFF. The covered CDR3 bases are TGTGCCAGCAGCCCTTTAGGGGGAGTTGACAATGAG.

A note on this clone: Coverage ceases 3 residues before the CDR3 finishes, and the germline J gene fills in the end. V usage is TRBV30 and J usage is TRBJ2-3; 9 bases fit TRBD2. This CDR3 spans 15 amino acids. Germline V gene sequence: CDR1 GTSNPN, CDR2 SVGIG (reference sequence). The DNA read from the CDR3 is TGTGCCTGGAGTAAGGGTAGCGGGAGAGGCGAGACG. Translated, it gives CAWSKGSGRGET. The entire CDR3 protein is CAWSKGSGRGETQYF. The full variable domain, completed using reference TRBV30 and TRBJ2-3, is SQTIHQWPATLVQPVGSPLSLECTVEGTSNPNLYWYRQAAGRGLQLLFYSVGIGQISSEVPQNLSASRPQDRQFILSSKKLLLSDSGFYLCAWSKGSGRGETQYFGPGTRLTVL.

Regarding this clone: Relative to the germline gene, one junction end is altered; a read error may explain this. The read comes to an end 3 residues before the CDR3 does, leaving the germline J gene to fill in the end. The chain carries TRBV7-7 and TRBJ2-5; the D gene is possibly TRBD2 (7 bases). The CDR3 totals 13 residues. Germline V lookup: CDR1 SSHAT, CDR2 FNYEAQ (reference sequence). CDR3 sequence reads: CASSLGGRETQYF. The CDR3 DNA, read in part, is TGTGCTAGCAGCTTGGGGGGGCGGGAGACC.

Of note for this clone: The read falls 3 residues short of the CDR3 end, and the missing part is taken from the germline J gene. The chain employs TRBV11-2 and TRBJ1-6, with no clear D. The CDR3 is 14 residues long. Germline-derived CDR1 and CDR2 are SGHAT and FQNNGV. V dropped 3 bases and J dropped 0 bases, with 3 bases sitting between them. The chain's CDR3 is CASSLASYNSPLHF. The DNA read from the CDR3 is TGTGCCAGCAGCTTGGCCTCCTATAATTCACCC.

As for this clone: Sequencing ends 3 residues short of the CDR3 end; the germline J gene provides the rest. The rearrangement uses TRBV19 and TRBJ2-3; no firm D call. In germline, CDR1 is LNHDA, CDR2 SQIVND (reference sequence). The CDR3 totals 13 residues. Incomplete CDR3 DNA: TGTGCCAGTAGTAGCCTAGAGGTCGAGACG. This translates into CASSSLEVET. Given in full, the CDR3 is CASSSLEVETQYF. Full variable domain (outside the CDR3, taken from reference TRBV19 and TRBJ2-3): DGGITQSPKYLFRKEGQNVTLSCEQNLNHDAMYWYRQDPGQGLRLIYYSQIVNDFQKGDIAEGYSVSREKKESFPLTVTSAQKNPTAFYLCASSSLEVETQYFGPGTRLTVL.

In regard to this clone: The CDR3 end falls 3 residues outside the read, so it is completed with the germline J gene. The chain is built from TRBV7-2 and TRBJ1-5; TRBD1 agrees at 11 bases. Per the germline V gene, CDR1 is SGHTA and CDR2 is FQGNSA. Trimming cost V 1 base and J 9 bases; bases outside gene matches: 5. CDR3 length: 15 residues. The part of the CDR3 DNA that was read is TGTGCCAGCAGCTTAGGGACAGGGGGCATGCGGCCC. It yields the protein CASSLGTGGMRP. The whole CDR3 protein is CASSLGTGGMRPQHF.

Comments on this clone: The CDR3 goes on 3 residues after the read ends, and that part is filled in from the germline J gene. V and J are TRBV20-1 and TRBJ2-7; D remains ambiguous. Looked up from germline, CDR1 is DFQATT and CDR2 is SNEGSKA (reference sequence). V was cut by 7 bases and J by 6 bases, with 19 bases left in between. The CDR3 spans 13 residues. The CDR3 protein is CSVREDPPGEQYF. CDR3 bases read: TGCAGTGTCAGAGAAGATCCGCCAGGCGAG.

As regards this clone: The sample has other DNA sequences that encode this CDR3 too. The part of the CDR3 DNA that was read is TGCGCCAGCAGCTTGGCCCCAGGCTTCTATGGC. The encoded protein is CASSLAPGFYG. The entire CDR3 protein is CASSLAPGFYGYTF. The chain carries TRBV5-1 and TRBJ1-2; no clear D gene. The read terminates 3 residues ahead of where the CDR3 ends, so the germline J gene completes it. The CDR3 has 14 residues. Germline values: CDR1 SGHRS, CDR2 YFSETQ. Between the trimmed V and J ends, which lost 0 bases and 4 bases, there was a span of 10 bases. The whole variable domain, filled in from reference TRBV5-1 and TRBJ1-2, reads KAGVTQTPRYLIKTRGQQVTLSCSPISGHRSVSWYQQTPGQGLQFLFEYFSETQRNKGNFPGRFSGRQFSNSRSEMNVSTLELGDSALYLCASSLAPGFYGYTFGSGTRLTVV.

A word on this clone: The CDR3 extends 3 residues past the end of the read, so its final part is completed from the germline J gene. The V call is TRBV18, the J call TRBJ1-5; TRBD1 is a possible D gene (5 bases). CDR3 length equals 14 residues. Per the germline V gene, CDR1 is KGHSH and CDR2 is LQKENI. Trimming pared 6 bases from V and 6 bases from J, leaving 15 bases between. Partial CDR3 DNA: TGTGCCAGCTCCCTTGGTTGGGGCGGTCAGCCC. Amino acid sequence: CASSLGWGGQP. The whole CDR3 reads CASSLGWGGQPQHF.

CDR3 amino acids: CASSIKQGSTEAFF. The covered CDR3 bases are TGTGCCAGCAGCATAAAACAGGGCAGCACTGAA. V is TRBV7-3 and J is TRBJ1-1; perhaps TRBD1 as D (6 bases). With the read ending 3 residues before the CDR3 end, the germline J gene is used to fill in that end. Germline CDR1 reads SGHTA; CDR2 reads FQGTGA. The germline V and J ends were trimmed by 5 bases and 4 bases, with 14 bases remaining between them. The CDR3 consists of 14 residues.

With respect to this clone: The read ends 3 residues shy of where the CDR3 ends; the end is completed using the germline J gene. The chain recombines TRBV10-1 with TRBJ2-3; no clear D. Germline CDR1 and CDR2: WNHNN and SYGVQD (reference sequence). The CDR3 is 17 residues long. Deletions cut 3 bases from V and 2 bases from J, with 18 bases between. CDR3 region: CASSDSVLGRPTDTQYF. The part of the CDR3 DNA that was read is TGCGCCAGCAGTGACTCTGTTTTAGGGCGTCCCACAGATACG.

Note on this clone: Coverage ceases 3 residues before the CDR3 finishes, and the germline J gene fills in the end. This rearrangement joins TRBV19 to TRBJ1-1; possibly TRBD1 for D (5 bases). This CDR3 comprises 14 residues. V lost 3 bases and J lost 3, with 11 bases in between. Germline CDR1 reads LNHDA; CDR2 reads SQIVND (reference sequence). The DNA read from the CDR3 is TGTGCCAGTAGTATTACTGACAGCTACACTGAA. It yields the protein CASSITDSYTE. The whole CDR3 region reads CASSITDSYTEAFF.